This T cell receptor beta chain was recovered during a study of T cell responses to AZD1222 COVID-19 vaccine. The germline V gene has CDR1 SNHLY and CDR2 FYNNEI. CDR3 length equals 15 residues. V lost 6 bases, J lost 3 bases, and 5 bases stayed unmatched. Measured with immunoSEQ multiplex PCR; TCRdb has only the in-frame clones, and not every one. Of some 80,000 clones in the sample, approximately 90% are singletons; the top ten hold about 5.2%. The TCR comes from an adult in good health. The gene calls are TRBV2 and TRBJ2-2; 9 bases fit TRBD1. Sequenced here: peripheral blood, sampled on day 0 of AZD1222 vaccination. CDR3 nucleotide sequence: TGTGCCAGCAGGATACAGGGGGCGTACACCGGGGAGCTGTTTTTT. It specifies CASRIQGAYTGELFF.